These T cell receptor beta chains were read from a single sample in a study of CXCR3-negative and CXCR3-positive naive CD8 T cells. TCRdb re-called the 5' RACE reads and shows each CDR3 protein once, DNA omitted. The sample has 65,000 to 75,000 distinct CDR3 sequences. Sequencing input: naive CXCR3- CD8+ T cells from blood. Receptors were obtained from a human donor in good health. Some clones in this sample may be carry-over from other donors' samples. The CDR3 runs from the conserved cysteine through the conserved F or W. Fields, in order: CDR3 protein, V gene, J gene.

CDR3: CASSLAVYNEQFF; V: TRBV6-5; J: TRBJ2-1
CDR3: CASSAPVELCNEQFF; V: TRBV7-3; J: TRBJ2-1
CDR3: CASSLAGGLLEQYF; V: TRBV28; J: TRBJ2-7
CDR3: CASSYPPSAGSYNEQFF; V: TRBV6-6; J: TRBJ2-1
CDR3: CASSGEGSGYEQYF; V: TRBV9; J: TRBJ2-7
CDR3: CASSQEAEVYQPQHF; V: TRBV4-1; J: TRBJ1-5
CDR3: CSGQGIGTETQYF; V: TRBV29-1; J: TRBJ2-5
CDR3: CASSEWDGTAEAFF; V: TRBV5-5; J: TRBJ1-1
CDR3: CASSLSDRGNEQFF; V: TRBV9; J: TRBJ2-1
CDR3: CASSQEREAGDGYGYTF; V: TRBV4-3; J: TRBJ1-2
CDR3: CASSESSYNEQFF; V: TRBV5-1; J: TRBJ2-1
CDR3: CSVEVRTNTGELFF; V: TRBV29-1; J: TRBJ2-2
CDR3: CASSQDGFRNTEAFF; V: TRBV4-3; J: TRBJ1-1
CDR3: CSVALRTGVSYNEQFF; V: TRBV29-1; J: TRBJ2-1
CDR3: CASSGTTSRGTQYF; V: TRBV5-4; J: TRBJ2-5
CDR3: CASSSGTGGNQPQHF; V: TRBV28; J: TRBJ1-5
CDR3: CASSFIGNADTQYF; V: TRBV5-1; J: TRBJ2-3
CDR3: CSASPSGSGSNQPQHF; V: TRBV20-1; J: TRBJ1-5
CDR3: CASSSSSGTDTQYF; V: TRBV12-3/TRBV12-4; J: TRBJ2-3
CDR3: CASSLIADGELFF; V: TRBV7-9; J: TRBJ2-2
CDR3: CASSWDGYGYTF; V: TRBV6-5; J: TRBJ1-2
CDR3: CASSPSGPLDGELFF; V: TRBV28; J: TRBJ2-2
CDR3: CASSYSLADTQYF; V: TRBV6-5; J: TRBJ2-3
CDR3: CASSLGGRTVRNEQFF; V: TRBV7-8; J: TRBJ2-1
CDR3: CANEGNSPLHF; V: TRBV7-9; J: TRBJ1-6
CDR3: CAYRDPPVNEQFF; V: TRBV7-9; J: TRBJ2-1
CDR3: CASSSTSGTTYNEQFF; V: TRBV7-9; J: TRBJ2-1
CDR3: CASSSTGLYNSPLHF; V: TRBV28; J: TRBJ1-6
CDR3: CVSSLTGDMTSGSLWNEQFF; V: TRBV7-9; J: TRBJ2-1
CDR3: CASSLVSGTGVSYEQYF; V: TRBV7-2; J: TRBJ2-7
CDR3: CSARGIDTQYF; V: TRBV20-1; J: TRBJ2-3
CDR3: CATLSDYGYTF; V: TRBV27; J: TRBJ1-2
CDR3: CASSQMGTGGQPQHF; V: TRBV4-1; J: TRBJ1-5
CDR3: CASSQGQTVYGYTF; V: TRBV4-1; J: TRBJ1-2
CDR3: CASPNPIPAGGSYNEQFF; V: TRBV7-9; J: TRBJ2-1
CDR3: CASSLGVDEPQHF; V: TRBV28; J: TRBJ1-5
CDR3: CASTQTGTTSSDHEQYF; V: TRBV5-4; J: TRBJ2-7
CDR3: CASSSSERVEEADTQYF; V: TRBV7-9; J: TRBJ2-3
CDR3: CASSQVRGTEAFF; V: TRBV4-1; J: TRBJ1-1
CDR3: CASSPLGGRSTEAFF; V: TRBV11-2; J: TRBJ1-1
CDR3: CASSPGQSSYEQYF; V: TRBV7-3; J: TRBJ2-7
CDR3: CASSFFPGQGDNEQFF; V: TRBV12-3/TRBV12-4; J: TRBJ2-1
CDR3: CASRELPGLQETQYF; V: TRBV6-5; J: TRBJ2-5
CDR3: CASSRMGVNEKLFF; V: TRBV7-9; J: TRBJ1-4